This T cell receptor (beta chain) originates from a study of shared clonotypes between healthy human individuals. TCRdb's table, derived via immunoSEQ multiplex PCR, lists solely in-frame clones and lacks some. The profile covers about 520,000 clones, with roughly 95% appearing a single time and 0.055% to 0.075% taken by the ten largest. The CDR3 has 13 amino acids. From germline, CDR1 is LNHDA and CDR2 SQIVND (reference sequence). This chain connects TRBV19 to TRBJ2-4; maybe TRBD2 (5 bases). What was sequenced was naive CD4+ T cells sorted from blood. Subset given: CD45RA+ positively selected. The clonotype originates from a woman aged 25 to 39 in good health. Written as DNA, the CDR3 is TGTGCGAGTCGGGCAGGAGGTCAAAACATTCAGTACTTC. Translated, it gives CASRAGGQNIQYF.